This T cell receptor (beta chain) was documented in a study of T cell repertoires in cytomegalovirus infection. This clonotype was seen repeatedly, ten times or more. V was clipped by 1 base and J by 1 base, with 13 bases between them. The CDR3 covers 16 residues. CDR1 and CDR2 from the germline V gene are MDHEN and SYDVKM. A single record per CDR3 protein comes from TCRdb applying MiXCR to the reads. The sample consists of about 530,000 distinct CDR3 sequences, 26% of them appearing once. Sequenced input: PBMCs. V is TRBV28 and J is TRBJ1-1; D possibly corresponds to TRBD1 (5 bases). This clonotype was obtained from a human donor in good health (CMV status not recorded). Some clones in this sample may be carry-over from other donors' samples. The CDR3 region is CASSLYRGSRNTEAFF. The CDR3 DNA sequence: TGTGCCAGCAGTTTATACCGGGGGTCAAGGAACACTGAAGCTTTCTTT.